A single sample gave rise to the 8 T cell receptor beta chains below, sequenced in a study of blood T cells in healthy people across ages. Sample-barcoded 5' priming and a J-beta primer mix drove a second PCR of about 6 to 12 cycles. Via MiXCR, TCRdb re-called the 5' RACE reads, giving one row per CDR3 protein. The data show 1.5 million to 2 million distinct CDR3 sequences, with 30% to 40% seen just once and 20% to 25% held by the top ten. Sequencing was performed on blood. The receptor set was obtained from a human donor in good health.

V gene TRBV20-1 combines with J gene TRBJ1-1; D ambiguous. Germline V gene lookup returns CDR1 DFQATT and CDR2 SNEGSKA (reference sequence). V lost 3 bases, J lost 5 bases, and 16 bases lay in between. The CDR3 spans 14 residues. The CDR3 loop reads CSASPHNYGTEAFF. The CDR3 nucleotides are TGCAGTGCTAGCCCTCACAACTACGGGACTGAAGCTTTCTTT.

The CDR3 spells CSAEDRGSSGYTF. CDR3 nucleotides: TGCAGTGCTGAAGACAGGGGAAGTTCTGGCTACACCTTC. The gene calls are TRBV20-1 and TRBJ1-2; 8 nucleotides match TRBD1. V shed 5 bases and J 7 bases; nucleotides not matched to a gene: 9. Germline CDR1 is DFQATT and CDR2 is SNEGSKA (reference sequence). The CDR3 has 13 residues.

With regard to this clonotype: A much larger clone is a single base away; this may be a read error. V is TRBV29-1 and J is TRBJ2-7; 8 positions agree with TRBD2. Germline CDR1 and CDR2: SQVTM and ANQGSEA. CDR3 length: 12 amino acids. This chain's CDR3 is CSGSGDSHEQYF. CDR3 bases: TGCAGCGGTAGCGGGGACTCCCACGAGCAGTACTTC.

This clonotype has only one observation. The CDR3 sequence is CASSQEQGYGEAFF. CDR3 nucleotides: TGTGCCAGCAGCCAAGAACAGGGATACGGTGAAGCTTTCTTT. This sequence joins TRBV2 and TRBJ1-1; the D gene is possibly TRBD1 (6 bases). This CDR3 region has 14 residues. Trimming cost V 6 bases and J 7 bases, with 18 bases left between them. Germline values: CDR1 SNHLY, CDR2 FYNNEI.

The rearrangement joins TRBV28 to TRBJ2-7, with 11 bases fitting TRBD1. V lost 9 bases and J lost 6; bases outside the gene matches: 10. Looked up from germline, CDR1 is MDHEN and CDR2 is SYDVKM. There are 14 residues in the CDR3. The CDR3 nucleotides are TGTGCCAGTCGGGGGACAGGGGGTATTCGCGAGCAGTACTTC. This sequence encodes CASRGTGGIREQYF.

CDR3 DNA: TGTGCCAGCAGCTTTGGCTCGTGGGGCAAGGACAGGGGGTACGAGCAGTACTTC. Translation: CASSFGSWGKDRGYEQYF. The chain joins TRBV7-3 to TRBJ2-4; 10 bases map to TRBD1. Near its end, the DNA agrees better with TRBJ2-7, so the J call may be wrong. The length of the CDR3 is 18 residues. Germline loops: CDR1 SGHTA, CDR2 FQGTGA.

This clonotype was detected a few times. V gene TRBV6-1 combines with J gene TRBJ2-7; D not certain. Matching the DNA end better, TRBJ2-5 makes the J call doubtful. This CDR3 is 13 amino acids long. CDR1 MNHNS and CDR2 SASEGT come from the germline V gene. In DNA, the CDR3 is TGTGCCAGCAGTGCCACCTTCTGGGAGACCCAGTACTTC. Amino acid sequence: CASSATFWETQYF.

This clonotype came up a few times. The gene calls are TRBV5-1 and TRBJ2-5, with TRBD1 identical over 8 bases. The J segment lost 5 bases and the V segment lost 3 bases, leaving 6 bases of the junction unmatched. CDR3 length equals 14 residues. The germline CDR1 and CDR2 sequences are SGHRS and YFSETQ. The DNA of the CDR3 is TGCGCCAGCAGCTGGGACAGGACAGGGGAGACCCAGTACTTC. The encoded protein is CASSWDRTGETQYF.